This TCR beta chain was obtained from a study of T-cell memory formation after mild COVID-19. Study observations and caveats: CD8+ contracting clones occupied EMRA, while CD4+ ones occupied mainly CM and EM.

The CDR3 runs to 16 residues. With V trimmed by 4 bases and J by 5 bases, 12 bases remained unmatched. The germline CDR1 and CDR2 sequences are SGHRS and YFSETQ. This clonotype was seen a handful of times. What it binds is unknown. Each CDR3 protein gets one entry after TCRdb re-called the 5' RACE reads with MiXCR. The sample has about 340,000 distinct CDR3 sequences; 20% to 25% are singletons. The chain is built from TRBV5-1 and TRBJ2-1; 7 bases line up with TRBD1. The sequence was obtained from a man aged 18 to 29 who had mild COVID-19 (a few samples of this study predate the infection). Cell type and time point are not known. Sequenced input: PBMCs or a T cell subset sorted from them (not recorded which). The CDR3, as DNA: TGCGCCAGCAGCCTAACCCCTTGGACAGGCGACAATGAGCAGTTCTTC. Protein product: CASSLTPWTGDNEQFF.